The rows below give T cell receptor beta chains drawn from one sample of a study of blood T cell repertoires in COVID-19. Some clones are missing from TCRdb's copy, which holds only in-frame ones; the method was immunoSEQ multiplex PCR. The table lists over 350,000 clones, around 89% of them singletons. Sequencing input: PBMCs or T cells enriched from blood (not recorded which). The receptors stem from a woman aged 25 to 39 with acute COVID-19. The conserved cysteine and the conserved F or W are not part of the CDR3 here.

V | CDR3
TRBV9 | ASSVGASSEQY
TRBV11-2 | ASSLGLGGANSPLH
TRBV4-2 | ASSQLQGSNQPQH
TRBV7-3 | ASSLAGTGSGNIQY
TRBV7-3 | ASSLSREYGYT
TRBV4-1 | ASSHGQGNNQPQH
TRBV7-2 | ASSLSGHYTDTQY
TRBV6-1 | ASSDSWISYSGDQPQH
TRBV2 | ASSGQGSFQPQH
TRBV9 | ASSEGFERGITYNEQF
TRBV28 | ASSSTSVGELF
TRBV24-1 | ATSAYPGQDLTGELF
TRBV30 | AWTVGYRRIGYT
TRBV15 | ATSRDRALSPLH
TRBV21-1 | ASRPSRQRGLQNEQF
TRBV2 | ASSTSGGAGNTGELF
TRBV30 | AWTRGNTEAF
TRBV10-1 | ASSDRDIDTGELF
TRBV27 | ASSPQPIQGNYGYT
TRBV12-5 | ASGPRGTEAF
TRBV29-1 | SVGGTGPYEQY
TRBV18 | ASSPRGAYNEQF
TRBV6-1 | ASSEAPGPPGETTDTQY
TRBV7-2 | ASSPRLAGFYNEQF
TRBV25-1 | ASSARGVREKLF
TRBV7-3 | ASSAGQGGPGNTIY
TRBV5-1 | ASSLVGGTYNEQF
TRBV20-1 | SASQDREVSGEQY
TRBV10-3 | AISDQNRGPNYGYT
TRBV10-3 | AIGPGTGRDTQY
TRBV2 | ASSGQERGPLH
TRBV15 | ATSRDLRGPNTGELF
TRBV24-1 | ATSDLTPESPLH
TRBV5-8 | ASSLRQTGAETQY
TRBV18 | ASLRDGYT
TRBV5-1 | ASSPGTRNTEAF
TRBV30 | AWSGAGALAKNIQY
TRBV11-3 | ASKAGENTEAF
TRBV5-1 | ASSIRTSGGPTDTQY
TRBV9 | ASSPQGGSYNEQF
TRBV19 | ASRRTGTADSPLH
TRBV6-5 | ASRGTGPNQPQH
TRBV7-6 | ASSLSPFQVAF
TRBV7-2 | ASSLSGRGLHSGNTIY
TRBV6-5 | ASSPTSGGFYEQY
TRBV24-1 | ATSDPSPSSYNEQF
TRBV2 | ASRGWEQF
TRBV2 | ASRTGAPSFSEQF
TRBV7-6 | ASSASGVNTEAF
TRBV27 | ASSFGTFYEQY
TRBV6-5 | ASRPWTGENTIY
TRBV5-1 | ASSLASGGTYEQY
TRBV28 | ASRATGGIGYT
TRBV25-1 | ASSETGNYGYT
TRBV9 | ASSSPTSEFTDTQY
TRBV29-1 | SVLGTGGNTGELF
TRBV19 | ASMGGPGNSPLH
TRBV5-1 | ASSLPGGNEAF
TRBV5-1 | ASSPQGASNEKLF